This T cell receptor (beta chain) was sequenced in a study of T cell responses to AZD1222 COVID-19 vaccine. Overall study results and limits: The reported proportion of spike-specific TCRs targeting unmutated variant regions was nearly half. In a largely white British group with more females than males, clonal diversity was possibly underestimated. Regions 160-218 and 743-854 dominated among vaccine-associated CD4 TCRs spanning spike.

As to this clone: Its antigen is still unknown.

Here immunoSEQ multiplex PCR was the method, and the copy in TCRdb shows in-frame clones only, minus some. The sample contains 65,000 to 70,000 clones, over 60% of which appear only once. The TCR comes from an adult in good health. The sample consisted of peripheral blood, taken on day 0 of AZD1222 vaccination.

The CDR3 sequence: CASSLEVGGFGDTGELFF. CDR3 DNA sequence: TGTGCCAGCAGCTTGGAGGTTGGGGGTTTCGGGGACACCGGGGAGCTGTTTTTT. The rearrangement uses TRBV5-5 and TRBJ2-2; D might be TRBD1 or TRBD2, each matching 5 bases. Trimming pared 0 bases from V and 3 bases from J, leaving 18 bases between. Germline assignment: CDR1 SGHKS and CDR2 YYEKEE (reference sequence). The CDR3 covers 18 residues.